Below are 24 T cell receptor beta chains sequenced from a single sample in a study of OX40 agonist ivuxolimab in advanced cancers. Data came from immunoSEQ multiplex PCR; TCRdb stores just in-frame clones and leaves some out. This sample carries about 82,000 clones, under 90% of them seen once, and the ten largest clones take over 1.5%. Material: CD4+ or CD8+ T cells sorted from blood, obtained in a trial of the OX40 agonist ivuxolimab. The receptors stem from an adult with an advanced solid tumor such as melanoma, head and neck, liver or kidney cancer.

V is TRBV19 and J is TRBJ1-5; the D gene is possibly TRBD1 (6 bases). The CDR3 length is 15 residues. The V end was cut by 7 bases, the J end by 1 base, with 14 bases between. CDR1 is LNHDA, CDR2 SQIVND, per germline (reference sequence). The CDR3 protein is CASKVGDMSNQPQHF. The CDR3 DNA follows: TGTGCCAGTAAAGTAGGGGACATGAGCAATCAGCCCCAGCATTTT.

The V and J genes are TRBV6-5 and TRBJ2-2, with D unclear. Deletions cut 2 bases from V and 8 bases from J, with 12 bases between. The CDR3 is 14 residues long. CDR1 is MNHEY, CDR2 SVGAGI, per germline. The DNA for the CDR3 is TGTGCCAGCAGTTACACCAGGTCCTTTGGGGAGCTGTTTTTT. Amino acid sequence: CASSYTRSFGELFF.

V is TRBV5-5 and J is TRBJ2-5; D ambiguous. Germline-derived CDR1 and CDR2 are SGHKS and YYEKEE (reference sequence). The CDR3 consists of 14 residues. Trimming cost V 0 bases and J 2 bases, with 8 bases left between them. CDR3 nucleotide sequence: TGTGCCAGCAGCTTGGCCCTATTACAAGAGACCCAGTACTTC. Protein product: CASSLALLQETQYF.

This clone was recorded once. The CDR3 nucleotides read TGTGCCAGCAGTTTACCGGGAACGAACACCGGGGAGCTGTTTTTT. Translation: CASSLPGTNTGELFF. The J gene is TRBJ2-2, the V gene TRBV28, with D possibly being TRBD2 (5 bases). Looked up from germline, CDR1 is MDHEN and CDR2 is SYDVKM. The germline V and J ends were trimmed by 2 bases and 0 bases, with 7 bases remaining between them. The CDR3 is made up of 15 amino acids.

The CDR3 DNA sequence: TGTGCCAGCAGCTTAAGACAGGGGGATACGCAGTATTTT. Protein: CASSLRQGDTQYF. The rearrangement joins TRBV7-3 to TRBJ2-3, with TRBD1 identical over 8 bases. The trim removed 1 base at V and 6 bases at J, leaving 0 bases unmatched. Germline CDR1 reads SGHTA; CDR2 reads FQGTGA. This CDR3 is built from 13 residues.

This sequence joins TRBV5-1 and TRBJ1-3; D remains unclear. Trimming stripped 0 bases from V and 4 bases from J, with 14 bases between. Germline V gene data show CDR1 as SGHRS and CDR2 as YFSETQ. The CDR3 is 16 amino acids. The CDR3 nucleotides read TGCGCCAGCAGCTTGGCCCCCGTGGGCGGAGGAAACACCATATATTTT. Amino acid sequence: CASSLAPVGGGNTIYF.

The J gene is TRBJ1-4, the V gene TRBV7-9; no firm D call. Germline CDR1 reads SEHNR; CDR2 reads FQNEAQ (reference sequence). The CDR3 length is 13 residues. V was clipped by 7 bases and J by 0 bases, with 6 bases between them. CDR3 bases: TGTGCCAGCACCAAACCAACTAATGAAAAACTGTTTTTT. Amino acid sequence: CASTKPTNEKLFF.

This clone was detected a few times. The CDR3 sequence is CASSPGQGTAGETQYF. Written as DNA, the CDR3 is TGTGCCAGCAGCCCTGGACAGGGGACAGCCGGAGAGACCCAGTACTTC. The V and J genes are TRBV7-9 and TRBJ2-5; 9 bases map to TRBD1. V shed 5 bases and J 4 bases; nucleotides not matched to a gene: 11. This CDR3 has 16 amino acids. Germline V gene lookup returns CDR1 SEHNR and CDR2 FQNEAQ (reference sequence).

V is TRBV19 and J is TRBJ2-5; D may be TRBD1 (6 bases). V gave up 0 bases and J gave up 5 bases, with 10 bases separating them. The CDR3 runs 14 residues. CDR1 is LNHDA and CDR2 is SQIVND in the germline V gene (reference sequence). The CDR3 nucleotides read TGTGCCAGTAGTATAGAGGGGGCGAGGGAGACCCAGTACTTC. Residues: CASSIEGARETQYF.

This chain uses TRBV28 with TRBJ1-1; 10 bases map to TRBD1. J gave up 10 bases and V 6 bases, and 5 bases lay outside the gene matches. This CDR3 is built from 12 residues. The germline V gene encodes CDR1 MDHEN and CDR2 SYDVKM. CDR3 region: CASSWDRGRAFF. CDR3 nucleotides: TGTGCCAGCAGCTGGGACAGGGGTCGAGCTTTCTTT.

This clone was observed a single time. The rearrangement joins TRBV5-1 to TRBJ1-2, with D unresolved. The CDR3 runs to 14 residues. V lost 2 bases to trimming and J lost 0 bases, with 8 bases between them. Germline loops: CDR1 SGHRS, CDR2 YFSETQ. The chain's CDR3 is CASSLYGPNYGYTF. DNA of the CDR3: TGCGCCAGCAGCTTATACGGACCTAACTATGGCTACACCTTC.

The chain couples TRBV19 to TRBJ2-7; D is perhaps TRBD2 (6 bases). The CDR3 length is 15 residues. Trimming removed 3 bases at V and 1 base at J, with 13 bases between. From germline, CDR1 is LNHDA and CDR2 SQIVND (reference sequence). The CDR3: CASSMGGERSYEQYF. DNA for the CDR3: TGTGCCAGTAGTATGGGGGGTGAAAGGTCCTACGAGCAGTACTTC.

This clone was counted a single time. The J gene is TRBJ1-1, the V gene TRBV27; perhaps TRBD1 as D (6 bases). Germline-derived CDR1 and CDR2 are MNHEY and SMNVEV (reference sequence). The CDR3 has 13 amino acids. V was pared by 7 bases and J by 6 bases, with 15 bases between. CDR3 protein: CASTGSGGSEAFF. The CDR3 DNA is TGTGCCAGCACGGGCTCGGGGGGCTCTGAAGCTTTCTTT.

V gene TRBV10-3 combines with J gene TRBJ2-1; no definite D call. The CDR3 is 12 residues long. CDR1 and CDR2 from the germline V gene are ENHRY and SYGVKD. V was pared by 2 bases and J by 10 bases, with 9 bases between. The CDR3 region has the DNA TGTGCCATCAGTGAGCAGACTGAGGAGCAGTTCTTC. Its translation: CAISEQTEEQFF.

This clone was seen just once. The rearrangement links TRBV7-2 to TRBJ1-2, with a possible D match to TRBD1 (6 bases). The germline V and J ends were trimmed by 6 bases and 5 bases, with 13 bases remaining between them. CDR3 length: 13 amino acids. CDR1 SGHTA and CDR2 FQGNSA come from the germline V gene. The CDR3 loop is CASRRTAVYGYTF. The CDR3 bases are TGTGCCAGCAGGCGGACAGCAGTATATGGCTACACCTTC.

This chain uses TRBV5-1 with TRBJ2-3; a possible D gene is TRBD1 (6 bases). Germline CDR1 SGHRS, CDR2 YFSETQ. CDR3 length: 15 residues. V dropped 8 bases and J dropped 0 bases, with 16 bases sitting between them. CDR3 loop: CASSQGPASTDTQYF. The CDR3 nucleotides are TGCGCCAGTTCCCAGGGGCCGGCCAGCACAGATACGCAGTATTTT. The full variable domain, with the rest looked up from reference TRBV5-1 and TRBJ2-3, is KAGVTQTPRYLIKTRGQQVTLSCSPISGHRSVSWYQQTPGQGLQFLFEYFSETQRNKGNFPGRFSGRQFSNSRSEMNVSTLELGDSALYLCASSQGPASTDTQYFGPGTRLTVL.

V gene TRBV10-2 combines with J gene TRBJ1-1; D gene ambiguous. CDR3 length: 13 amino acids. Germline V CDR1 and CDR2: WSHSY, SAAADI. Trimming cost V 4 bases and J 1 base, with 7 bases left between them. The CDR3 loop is CASSVMGNTEAFF. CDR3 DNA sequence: TGCGCCAGCAGTGTCATGGGGAACACTGAAGCTTTCTTT.

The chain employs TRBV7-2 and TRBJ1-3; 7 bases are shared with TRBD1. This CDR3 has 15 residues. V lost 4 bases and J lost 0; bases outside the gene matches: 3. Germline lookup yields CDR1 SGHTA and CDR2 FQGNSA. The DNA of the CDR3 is TGTGCCAGCAGCTCAAGACAGGGCTCTGGAAACACCATATATTTT. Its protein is CASSSRQGSGNTIYF.

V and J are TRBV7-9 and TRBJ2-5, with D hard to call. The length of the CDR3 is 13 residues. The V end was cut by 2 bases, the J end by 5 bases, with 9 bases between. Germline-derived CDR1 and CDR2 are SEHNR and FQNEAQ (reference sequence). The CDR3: CASSLNSEETQYF. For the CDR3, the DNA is TGTGCCAGCAGCTTAAATTCGGAGGAGACCCAGTACTTC.

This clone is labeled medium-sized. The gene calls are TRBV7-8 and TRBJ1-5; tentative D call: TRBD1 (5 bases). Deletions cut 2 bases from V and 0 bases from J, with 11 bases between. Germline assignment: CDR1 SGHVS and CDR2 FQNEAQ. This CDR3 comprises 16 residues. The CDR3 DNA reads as TGTGCCAGCAGCTTACTTGGGGGTAATAGCAATCAGCCCCAGCATTTT. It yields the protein CASSLLGGNSNQPQHF. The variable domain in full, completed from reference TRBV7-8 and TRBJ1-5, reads GAGVSQSPRYKVAKRGQDVALRCDPISGHVSLFWYQQALGQGPEFLTYFQNEAQLDKSGLPSDRFFAERPEGSVSTLKIQRTQQEDSAVYLCASSLLGGNSNQPQHFGDGTRLSIL.

CDR3: CASSFARYNEQFF. Written as DNA, the CDR3 is TGTGCCAGCAGCTTCGCTCGGTACAATGAGCAGTTCTTC. The V and J genes are TRBV11-2 and TRBJ2-1; D ambiguous. Trimming stripped 3 bases from V and 4 bases from J, with 7 bases between. Germline assignment: CDR1 SGHAT and CDR2 FQNNGV. The CDR3 loop spans 13 amino acids.

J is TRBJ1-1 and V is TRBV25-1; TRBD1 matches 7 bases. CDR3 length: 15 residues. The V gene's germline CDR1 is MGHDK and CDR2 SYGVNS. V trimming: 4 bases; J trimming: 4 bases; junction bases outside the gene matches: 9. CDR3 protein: CASSAQGSAVTEAFF. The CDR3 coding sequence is TGTGCCAGCAGTGCACAGGGGTCGGCGGTCACTGAAGCTTTCTTT. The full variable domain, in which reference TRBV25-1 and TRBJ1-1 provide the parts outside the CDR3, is EADIYQTPRYLVIGTGKKITLECSQTMGHDKMYWYQQDPGMELHLIHYSYGVNSTEKGDLSSESTVSRIRTEHFPLTLESARPSHTSQYLCASSAQGSAVTEAFFGQGTRLTVV.

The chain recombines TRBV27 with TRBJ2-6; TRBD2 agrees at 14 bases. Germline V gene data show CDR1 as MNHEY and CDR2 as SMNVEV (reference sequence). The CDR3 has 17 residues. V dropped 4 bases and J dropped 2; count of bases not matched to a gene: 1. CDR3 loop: CASSSGLAGAGANVLTF. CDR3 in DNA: TGTGCCAGCAGTTCGGGACTAGCGGGAGCTGGGGCCAACGTCCTGACTTTC.

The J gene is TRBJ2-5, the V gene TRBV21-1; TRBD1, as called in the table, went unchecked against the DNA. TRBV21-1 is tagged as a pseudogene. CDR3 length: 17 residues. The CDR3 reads CASSKEGVDRVIGAQYF. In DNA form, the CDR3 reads TGTGCCAGCAGCAAAGAAGGCGTGGACAGGGTCATAGGGGCCCAGTACTTC.